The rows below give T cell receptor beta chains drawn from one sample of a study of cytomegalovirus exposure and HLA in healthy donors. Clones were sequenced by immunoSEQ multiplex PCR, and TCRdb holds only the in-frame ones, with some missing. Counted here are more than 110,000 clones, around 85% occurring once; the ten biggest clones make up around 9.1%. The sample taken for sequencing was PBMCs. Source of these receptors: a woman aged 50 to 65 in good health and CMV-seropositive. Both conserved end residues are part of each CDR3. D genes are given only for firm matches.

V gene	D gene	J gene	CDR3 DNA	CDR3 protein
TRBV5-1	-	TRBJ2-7	TGCGCCAGCAGCTCGGGAGATCAGGGCAGGTCTGGCGAGCAGTACTTC	CASSSGDQGRSGEQYF
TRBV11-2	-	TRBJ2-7	TGTGCCAGCAGCTCAATGGGGGGGGGCGACGAGCAGCACTTC	CASSSMGGGDEQHF
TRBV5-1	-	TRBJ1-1	TGCGCCAGCAGCTTGGGGCCGAACACTGAAGCTTTCTTT	CASSLGPNTEAFF
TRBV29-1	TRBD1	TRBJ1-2	TGCAGCGTTGAGGCCCACAGGGGGATCAACTATGGCTACACCTTC	CSVEAHRGINYGYTF
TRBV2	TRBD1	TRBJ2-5	TGTGCCAGCAGTGACCCGCAGGGGGCGGGAGAGACCCAGTACTTC	CASSDPQGAGETQYF
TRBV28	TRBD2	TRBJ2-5	TGTGCCAGCAGCTACAGGACTAGCGGGGGGTACCAAGAGACCCAGTACTTC	CASSYRTSGGYQETQYF
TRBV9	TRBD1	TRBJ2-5	TGTGCCAGCAGCGTGACAGGGGGAGGGGTAGAGACTCAGTACTTC	CASSVTGGGVETQYF
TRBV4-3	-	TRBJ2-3	TGCGCCAGCAGCCAAGATCGAGGGGGACTATTTGGTGATACGCAGTATTTT	CASSQDRGGLFGDTQYF
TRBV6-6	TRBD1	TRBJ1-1	TGTGCCAGCAGCTGGGGACAGACGAACACTGAAGCTTTCTTT	CASSWGQTNTEAFF
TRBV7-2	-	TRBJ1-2	TGTGCCAGCAGTACGACGTGGTGGGGGGGGGTCGGCGGCTACACCTTC	CASSTTWWGGVGGYTF
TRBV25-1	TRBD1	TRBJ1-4	TGTGCCAGCAGAGGACAGGGGGAGGAAAAACTGTTTTTT	CASRGQGEEKLFF
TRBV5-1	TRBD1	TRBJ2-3	TGCGCCAGCAGCTTCGGACGGACAGGGAACGTAGATACGCAGTATTTT	CASSFGRTGNVDTQYF
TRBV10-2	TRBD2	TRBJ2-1	TGCGCCAGCAGGGCCCAGCGGGGGGTGTATGAGCAGTTCTTC	CASRAQRGVYEQFF
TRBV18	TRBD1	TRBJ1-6	TGTGCCAGCTCACGGACAGAATACCAGGGGGATTATAATTCACCCCTCCACTTT	CASSRTEYQGDYNSPLHF
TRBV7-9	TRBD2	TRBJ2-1	TGTGCCAGCAGCCTACCGGGGGGGCTCAAGAATGAGCAGTTCTTC	CASSLPGGLKNEQFF
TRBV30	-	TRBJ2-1	TGTGCCTGGACAGGACAGTTTAATGAGCAGTTCTTC	CAWTGQFNEQFF
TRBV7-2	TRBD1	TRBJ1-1	TGTGCCAGCAACCCGACAGGGGCAAACACTGAAGCTTTCTTT	CASNPTGANTEAFF
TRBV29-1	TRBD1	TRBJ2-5	TGCAGCGTTGGAACAGGGGCCTCCCAAGAGACCCAGTACTTC	CSVGTGASQETQYF